The present T cell receptor beta chain was sequenced within a study of T-cell reconstitution after alpha-beta-depleted transplantation in children. V lost 7 bases to trimming and J lost 7 bases; unmatched junction nucleotides: 10. The CDR3 loop spans 14 amino acids. From germline, CDR1 is SEHNR and CDR2 FQNEAQ (reference sequence). The table lists this clonotype with a few counts. Its antigen is not known. This sample's TCRbeta library carried unique molecular identifier barcodes. TCRdb re-analysed the PCR reads in MiXCR, keeping a single row per CDR3 protein. The table lists 250,000 to 300,000 distinct CDR3 sequences, 7.5% to 9% of them singletons. Study findings and constraints: Counts and diversity of T cells one year after transplant came mostly from newly produced T cells. In some patients, recipient T cells and intrathymic progenitors surviving conditioning explained high day-60 diversity. Several hundred expanded graft clones reportedly supplied alpha-beta T cells about two months after transplant.

The J gene is TRBJ1-2, the V gene TRBV7-9; 9 bases match TRBD1. The sample was peripheral blood, taken 360 days after TCRalphabeta/CD19-depleted stem cell transplant. This sequence originates from a female patient aged 2-15 years who had a stem cell transplant for Fanconi anemia, so the T cells may come from the graft donor. The CDR3 loop is CASTIQRDRAGYTF. The CDR3, as DNA: TGTGCCAGCACCATCCAGCGGGACAGGGCTGGCTACACCTTC. Complete variable domain (other parts from reference TRBV7-9 and TRBJ1-2): DTGVSQNPRHKITKRGQNVTFRCDPISEHNRLYWYRQTLGQGPEFLTYFQNEAQLEKSRLLSDRFSAERPKGSFSTLEIQRTEQGDSAMYLCASTIQRDRAGYTFGSGTRLTVV.